This T cell receptor beta chain came from a study of blood T cell repertoires in COVID-19. Study-level information: There were acute and convalescent COVID-19 samples, and they came from the United States, Italy and Spain. T cells, B-cell-depleted T cells, or PBMCs provided the cDNA or gDNA that served as material.

The CDR3 runs 15 residues. Trimming left V 0 bases short and J 2 bases short, with 6 bases between. Germline-derived CDR1 and CDR2 are SGHRS and YFSETQ. Original handling: Scientists estimated how many nucleated cells there were by amplifying reference gene primers. The repertoire was sequenced with immunoSEQ multiplex PCR; TCRdb's copy has only in-frame clones and lacks some. V, J and clone size are those of that table, while D and trimming were read from the DNA. Of roughly 16,000 clones listed, roughly 77% were seen once; the top ten hold 6.5% to 9%. V is TRBV5-1 and J is TRBJ2-6; the D gene is possibly TRBD1 (6 bases). This sequence was found in a man between 60 and 75 years old with acute or convalescent COVID-19. The sample comprised peripheral blood. CDR3 DNA sequence: TGCGCCAGCAGCTTGGGGACAGCTGGGGCCAACGTCCTGACTTTC. Translating gives CASSLGTAGANVLTF.